Detailed here is one T cell receptor beta chain. This clone has only a few counts. Its antigen is not yet known. Qualities for individual bases were not recorded, and no much larger clone is one base off. This sample stems from a study of STAT5B mutations in CD4+ large granular lymphocyte leukemia (dated by TCRdb to between 2021 and 2024). As for the study more broadly: Among the healthy controls, the CDR3 'QG' motif was associated with a particular HLA allele. TCRbeta repertoires of CD4+ T-cell large granular lymphocyte leukemia patients were compared with those of healthy blood donors. Flow cytometry performed on FACSCanto II or FACSVerse showed that the purified fractions had more than 95% purity among lymphocytes. The paper's findings and limits, for the study overall: Compared with healthy CD4+ repertoires, CD4-sorted patient repertoires appeared more clonal, and this difference remained even after the putative leukemic clones were removed. Each patient's main leukemic clonotypes were private, but approximately 26% of these clonotypes showed up at low frequency in the non-leukemic repertoires of other patients. Enrichment of TRBV06-family usage was observed among the top patient clones (8/27) relative to healthy controls (2/35). The data were not HLA-matched, and the relatively small sample size could explain the higher clonality seen in CD4+ compared with CD8+ T-LGLL.

V trim: 6 bases; J trim: 7 bases; unmatched bases: 9. The germline V gene yields SGHNT for CDR1 and YENEEA for CDR2. From the cysteine through the phenylalanine, the CDR3 covers 13 amino acids. Only CDR3 DNA remains: 39 bases, in frame from the first base. Healthy controls were roughly 35 blood donors whose buffy coats came from the Finnish Red Cross blood service. All TCR-sequenced material derived from peripheral blood: patient blood samples and healthy donor buffy coats. Peripheral blood mononuclear cells were isolated by Ficoll-Hypaque gradient centrifugation. CD4+ cells were magnetically purified from the buffy coats of healthy controls. Genomic DNA was extracted using the Gentra Puregene Cell and Tissue kit, and a Qubit 2.0 fluorometer was used to quantify it. The immunoSEQ assay at survey resolution was used to sequence TCRbeta rearrangements from genomic DNA. As for the original processing: In the TCR sequencing data, the lowest productive clonotype frequency that could be detected was 2.59 x 10-5. Only productive TCRbeta rearrangements, defined as complete and in-frame sequences, were included in the analyses. Sample clonality was computed as Simpson clonality in the immunoSEQ Analyzer version 3.0. Based on frequency, clones were grouped as very rare, small, medium, large (1-20%) or hyperexpanded (>20%). Generation probabilities were estimated with OLGA 1.2.3, V-gene circos plots were generated with VDJtools, specificities were searched for in VDJdb, and CDR3 motifs were identified with GLIPH. TCRdb's version of the immuneACCESS table is confined to in-frame rearrangements and falls short of the full clone set. An unresolved V gene accounts for under half of the shortfall where checked; the remainder is of unknown origin. The V and J calls and clone size are taken from that table; D and trimming were inferred from the DNA. This sample holds approximately 20,000 clones; 82% were observed only once. In total, the top ten clones hold around 8.4% of the sample.

The sequencing sample was made of CD4+ T cells from blood buffy coats. The sequence joins TRBV11-3 to TRBJ2-7; a stretch of 7 junction bases matches TRBD2. The TCR was taken from a human donor in good health. CDR3 loop: CASSLTREGEQYF. The bases are TGTGCCAGCAGTTTAACTAGGGAGGGAGAGCAGTACTTC.